The present entry profiles one T cell receptor (beta chain) with its context. The antigen is undetermined. Naive CD8 isolation took CD45RO-negative cells positively selected for CCR7 and excluded terminally differentiated effector memory CD45RA+ cells. Assay execution proceeded at the deep level. Libraries were prepared by immunoSEQ multiplex PCR; TCRdb keeps only in-frame clonotypes and omits some of them. The sample carries some 2.1 million clones, roughly 95% recorded once. Trimming took off 5 bases at V and 8 bases at J, with 16 bases between the two ends. Germline assignment: CDR1 SNHLY and CDR2 FYNNEI. This CDR3 has 14 amino acids. The sample comes from a study of shared clonotypes between healthy human individuals. General study points: A reduction in generation probabilities was seen for non-shared clonotypes relative to those shared by all four donors. The small donor group covered limited genetic and exposure diversity.

The receptor was derived from a man between 18 and 29 years old in good health. Source material: naive CD8+ T cells sorted from blood. V gene TRBV2 combines with J gene TRBJ2-1, with D unresolved. This chain's CDR3 is CASSLSGIRHEQFF. The CDR3 DNA reads TGTGCCAGCAGTTTAAGTGGGATACGGCATGAGCAGTTCTTC.